This entry is about one TCR beta chain. Mismatch with germline at one junction end may stem from a read error. This entry comes from a study of PD-L1 blockade in urothelial cancer. At the level of the study: Between 0 and 3 prior chemotherapy regimens had been given to patients.

Time point meaning: peripheral blood 6 weeks after treatment start. Patients suffered from locally advanced or metastatic urothelial carcinoma. Germline V lookup: CDR1 SSHAT, CDR2 FNYEAQ (reference sequence). The length of the CDR3 is 13 residues. Libraries were prepared by immunoSEQ multiplex PCR; TCRdb keeps only in-frame clonotypes and omits some of them. In the table there are around 110,000 clones, approximately 90% of which are singletons. This sample comprised PBMCs, obtained around atezolizumab (anti-PD-L1) treatment. The TCR originated in a man aged 55 to 70 with urothelial cancer. The gene calls are TRBV7-7 and TRBJ1-1, with D perhaps TRBD1 (6 bases). The CDR3 DNA reads TGTGCTAGCAGCTCGGACAGCGGCACTGAAGCTTTCTTT. Translating it yields CASSSDSGTEAFF.